This T cell receptor (beta chain) originates from a study of T cells in Graves' hyperthyroidism and ophthalmopathy. The ends lost 3 bases at V and 3 bases at J; junction bases unmatched: 4. The germline CDR1 and CDR2 sequences are SGDLS and YYNGEE. The CDR3 is 14 amino acids. Amplification targeted TCR beta CDR3 regions from RNA transcripts. First-round RT-PCR with HTBI primers amplified the TCR CDR3 region. TCRdb analysed the multiplex PCR reads with MiXCR anew, one entry per CDR3 protein. The repertoire includes roughly 57,000 distinct CDR3 sequences, roughly 50% of them detected once, and about 3.3% sits in the top ten.

What was sequenced was blood. The V call is TRBV9, the J call TRBJ2-7; 9 nucleotides line up with TRBD2. The receptor was isolated from a woman aged 60-75 years with Graves' ophthalmopathy. CDR3: CASSARTSDYEQYF. The CDR3 DNA reads TGTGCCAGCAGCGCGCGGACTAGCGACTACGAGCAGTACTTC.